This is a list of T cell receptor beta chains from one sample in a study of shared clonotypes between healthy human individuals. Assay: immunoSEQ multiplex PCR; the TCRdb copy retains only in-frame clones and omits some. The sample lists some 2.1 million clones; around 93% were seen once. The sample consisted of naive CD8+ T cells from PBMCs. The receptors were gathered from a man between 18 and 35 years old in good health. Some clones in this sample may be carry-over from other donors' samples. Each CDR3 is given with its conserved first and last residue. A D gene is named only where the DNA matches it firmly. Not all rows give a size; the values are once, few, many and, for expanded clones, a class.

J: TRBJ2-3
D: TRBD2
V: TRBV25-1
length: 18
size: -
DNA: TGTGCCAGCAGTAACAAGGGGGGACTAGCGGCTAGCACAGATACGCAGTATTTT
CDR3: CASSNKGGLAASTDTQYF

J: TRBJ2-1
D: -
V: TRBV6-5
length: 12
size: -
DNA: TGTGCCAGCAGTCCCGGGCTGGTTGAGCAGTTCTTC
CDR3: CASSPGLVEQFF

J: TRBJ2-7
D: TRBD1
V: TRBV6-1
length: 14
size: -
DNA: TGTGCCAGCAGTTTCCCGGGACAGGGGAGCGAGCAGTACTTC
CDR3: CASSFPGQGSEQYF

J: TRBJ1-2
D: -
V: TRBV29-1
length: 13
size: -
DNA: TGCAGCGCTTACGGGGGGCACAACTATGGCTACACCTTC
CDR3: CSAYGGHNYGYTF

J: TRBJ1-1
D: -
V: TRBV9
length: 12
size: -
DNA: TGTGCCAGCAGCTCGGGGGGTCCTGAAGCTTTCTTT
CDR3: CASSSGGPEAFF

J: TRBJ2-6
D: -
V: TRBV27
length: 15
size: -
DNA: TGTGCCAGCAGTTCCTCCCAGGCTGGGGCCAACGTCCTGACTTTC
CDR3: CASSSSQAGANVLTF

J: TRBJ2-6
D: TRBD1
V: TRBV5-1
length: 17
size: -
DNA: TGCGCCAGCAGTCCCGGGACAGGGAGCTCTGGGGCCAACGTCCTGACTTTC
CDR3: CASSPGTGSSGANVLTF

J: TRBJ2-5
D: -
V: TRBV12-5
length: 17
size: -
DNA: TGTGCTAGTGGTCCCGGCAAGGCAGGGGCCGAGCAGGGGACCCAGTACTTC
CDR3: CASGPGKAGAEQGTQYF

J: TRBJ1-1
D: -
V: TRBV10-3
length: 13
size: few
DNA: TGTGCCATCAGTGAGTCGCCAGGGGATGAAGCTTTCTTT
CDR3: CAISESPGDEAFF

J: TRBJ1-2
D: -
V: TRBV29-1
length: 13
size: -
DNA: TGCAGCGTTCGGCCGGGACAAACCTATGGCTACACCTTC
CDR3: CSVRPGQTYGYTF

J: TRBJ2-3
D: -
V: TRBV10-1
length: 13
size: -
DNA: TGCGCCAGCAGTGAGTCTTGGGGAAATACGCAGTATTTT
CDR3: CASSESWGNTQYF

J: TRBJ2-1
D: -
V: TRBV28
length: 13
size: -
DNA: TGTGCCAGCAGTATAACTAGCTCCGTTGAGCAGTTCTTC
CDR3: CASSITSSVEQFF